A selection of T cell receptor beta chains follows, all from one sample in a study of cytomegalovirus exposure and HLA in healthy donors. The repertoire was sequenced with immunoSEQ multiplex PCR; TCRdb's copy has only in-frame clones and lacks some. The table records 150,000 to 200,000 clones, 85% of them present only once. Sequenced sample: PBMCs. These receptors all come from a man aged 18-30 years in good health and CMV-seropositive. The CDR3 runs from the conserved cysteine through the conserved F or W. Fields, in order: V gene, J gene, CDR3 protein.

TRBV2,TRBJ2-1,CASSESAAGEQFF
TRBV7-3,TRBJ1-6,CASSPTGHNSPLHF
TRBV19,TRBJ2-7,CASSAGGEISYEQYF
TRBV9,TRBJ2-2,CASSVAAGWELFF
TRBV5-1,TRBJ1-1,CASSLVTGAEAFF
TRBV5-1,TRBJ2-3,CASSSDSGTDTQYF
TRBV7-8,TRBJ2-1,CASSLNPTGNEQFF
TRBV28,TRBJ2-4,CASSSGTGTVGNYF
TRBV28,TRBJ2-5,CASSFRPYRVRQETQYF
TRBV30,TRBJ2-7,CAWSGQGLTYEQYF
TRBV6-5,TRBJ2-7,CATHLGQASSYEQYF
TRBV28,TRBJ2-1,CASSGGGLVSYNEQFF
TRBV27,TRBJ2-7,CASGAEAYEQYF
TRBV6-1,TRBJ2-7,CASSTQGAYEQYF
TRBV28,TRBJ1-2,CASSPTGERGYTF
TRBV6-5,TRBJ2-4,CASTDRDKNIQYF
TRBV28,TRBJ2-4,CASSGTNAKNIQYF
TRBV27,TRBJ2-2,CASTEGTVANTGELFF
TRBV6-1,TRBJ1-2,CASSEERGYNYGYTF
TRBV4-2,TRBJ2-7,CASSQEAGQSSYEQYF
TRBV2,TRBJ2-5,CASNLRLAAQETQYF
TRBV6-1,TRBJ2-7,CASSERGSAYEQYF
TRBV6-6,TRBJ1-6,CASSLGQGGSPLHF
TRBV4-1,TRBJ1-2,CASSQESWTGDRYTF
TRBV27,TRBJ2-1,CASSPLPSGSGEFF
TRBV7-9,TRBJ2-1,CASSLISYNEQFF
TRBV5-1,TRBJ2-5,CASSLASGSWETQYF
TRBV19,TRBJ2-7,CASSIVGGVEEQYF
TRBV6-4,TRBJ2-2,CASSPQGGTGELFF
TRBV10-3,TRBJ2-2,CAISPLAGTGELFF
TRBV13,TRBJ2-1,CASSLVAGSYNEQFF
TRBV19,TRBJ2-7,CASSTSGGYEQYF
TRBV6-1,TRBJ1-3,CASSEIWVGQDSGNTIYF
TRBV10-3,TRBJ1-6,CAISDGGGWNSPLHF
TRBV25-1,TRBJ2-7,CASSGTGTGYEQYF
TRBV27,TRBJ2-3,CASSLAPTSTDTQYF
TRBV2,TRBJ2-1,CASSGGLASYNEQFF
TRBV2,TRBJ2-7,CASSEASGGYEQYF
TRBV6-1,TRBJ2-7,CASSGGRDRGIEQYF
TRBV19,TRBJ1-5,CASSITGYSNQPQHF
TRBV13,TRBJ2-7,CASSPGQAFYEQYF